This is a list of T cell receptor beta chains from one sample in a study of cytomegalovirus exposure and HLA in healthy donors. Sequencing was performed with immunoSEQ multiplex PCR; in TCRdb, only in-frame clones are kept and a portion is missing. Of over 70,000 clones in the sample, 80% are singletons; the top ten hold 32%. Specimen: PBMCs. All receptors derive from a man in his forties or fifties in good health and CMV-seropositive. Each CDR3 is given with its conserved first and last residue.

13	TRBV14	CASRDRAGEKLFF
15	TRBV19	CASNNVGRSNQPQHF
13	TRBV19	CASGSLGSYEQYF
18	TRBV11-2	CASSLDLPGASRNIGQYF
16	TRBV7-8	CASSLVSRTGNQPQHF
16	TRBV7-9	CSSSAGGLGSYNEQFF
15	TRBV27	CASSLLRDYRNEQFF
16	TRBV5-1	CASSLERSSGIETQYF
14	TRBV10-1	CASSEGGDLDTQYF
16	TRBV19	CASSLSTSAGLNTIYF
15	TRBV2	CASSGITGTTDEQFF
12	TRBV27	CASMRGLHEQFF
13	TRBV10-3	CAITSGREDEQYF
12	TRBV7-9	CASRDRRNEQFF
15	TRBV7-8	CASSSEGAGGRTQYF
16	TRBV5-4	CASSLGGLYSNEKLFF
15	TRBV19	CASSQTGVSTDTQYF
16	TRBV7-6	CASSSTRTSVTDTQYF
14	TRBV18	CASSLNRGENGYTF
15	TRBV7-2	CASSLAAGVRNEQFF
15	TRBV19	CASTRTALSNQPQHF
13	TRBV30	CACRERNTGELFF
13	TRBV7-9	CASSLQLDTEAFF
14	TRBV6-5	CASSYDGTNQPQHF
15	TRBV19	CASKSAGPSYNEQFF
12	TRBV5-6	CASSLGRVTQYF
16	TRBV6-4	CASSDSGGPKSETQYF
12	TRBV6-1	CASSNPRGLENF
16	TRBV5-1	CASSQPTSGSTDTQYF
13	TRBV19	CASKGRGTDTQYF
15	TRBV27	CASSARGRGAYGYTF
16	TRBV30	CAWVLADARAAYEQYF
16	TRBV7-2	CASSLSLWQEGYEQYF
16	TRBV28	CASSTPGQEISNGYTF
17	TRBV5-1	CASSSSTGHQSSGELFF
20	TRBV5-1	CASSITPGLAGGSSTDTQYF
12	TRBV18	CASSPDRYEQYF
13	TRBV11-3	CASSLGGPYEQYF
15	TRBV27	CASSPLPGQTYGYTF
17	TRBV9	CASSVALEFANTGELFF
14	TRBV7-9	CASSRPEGGETQYF
16	TRBV10-1	CASSGARGRGTGELFF
13	TRBV19	CASSEVRSDTQYF
13	TRBV7-6	CASSLSQTYEQYF
17	TRBV11-2	CASSLDGWGQGARELFF
15	TRBV7-9	CASSLDSLAADTQYF
14	TRBV6-1	CASTPGRAANEQFF
16	TRBV4-1	CASSREVTGANYGYTF
15	TRBV27	CASSPGEASPSTQYF